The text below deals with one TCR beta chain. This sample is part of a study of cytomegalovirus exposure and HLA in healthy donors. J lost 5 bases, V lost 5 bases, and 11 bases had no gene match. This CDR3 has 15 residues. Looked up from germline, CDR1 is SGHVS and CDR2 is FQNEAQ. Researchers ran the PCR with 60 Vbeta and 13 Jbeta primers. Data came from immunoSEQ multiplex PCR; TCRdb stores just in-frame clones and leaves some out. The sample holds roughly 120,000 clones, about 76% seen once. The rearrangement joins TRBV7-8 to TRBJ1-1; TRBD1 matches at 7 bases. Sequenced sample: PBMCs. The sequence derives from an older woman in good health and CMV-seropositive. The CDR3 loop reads CASSTPRGTATEAFF. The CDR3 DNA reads TGTGCCAGCAGCACACCCCGGGGGACAGCGACTGAAGCTTTCTTT.